This T cell receptor (beta chain) appears in the sequencing data of a study of CD8 T cells in Susac syndrome. CDR1 and CDR2 from the germline V gene are SGHDT and YYEEEE. Trimming took off 4 bases at V and 8 bases at J, with 12 bases between the two ends. This CDR3 region has 12 residues. Random hexamers served to reverse transcribe roughly 0.5 to 1 ug RNA. TCRdb analysed the immunoSEQ multiplex PCR reads with MiXCR anew, one entry per CDR3 protein. The table records about 130,000 distinct CDR3 sequences, around 95% of them present only once. The sample consisted of CD8+ T cells from PBMCs. This rearrangement joins TRBV5-6 to TRBJ1-2; D is ambiguous. This clonotype was obtained from a human donor with Susac syndrome. The CDR3 spells CASSGLSVGYTF. The CDR3 DNA follows: TGTGCCAGCAGCGGATTATCGGTCGGCTACACCTTC.